The 8 T cell receptor beta chains below all came from one sample that was sequenced in a study of neurological immune-mediated disorders. Each CDR3 protein is one row after TCRdb ran MiXCR on the 5' RACE reads. Here the sample spans tens of thousands of distinct CDR3 sequences, approximately 2.8% being singletons. The sample was PBMCs. These receptors all stem from a young woman with multiple sclerosis.

This clonotype was recorded at least ten times. This rearrangement joins TRBV12-3 or TRBV12-4 to TRBJ1-2; D ambiguous. Trimming stripped 4 bases from V and 0 bases from J, with 12 bases between. This CDR3 region has 15 residues. The CDR3 reads CASSSNTDPNYGYTF. CDR3 DNA: TGTGCCAGCAGTTCTAATACGGACCCTAACTATGGCTACACCTTC.

This clonotype appeared many times. V is TRBV6-6 and J is TRBJ2-5; 8 nucleotides align to TRBD1. Germline assignment: CDR1 MNHNY and CDR2 SVGAGI (reference sequence). Germline trimming cut 7 bases from V and 7 bases from J; bases unmatched to any gene: 11. The CDR3 length is 14 residues. The CDR3 coding sequence is TGTGCCAGCACAAGACAGGGGATTTCCGTGACCCAGTACTTC. This gives the protein CASTRQGISVTQYF.

This clonotype was found many times. The V call is TRBV7-2, the J call TRBJ2-3, with D hard to call. The V end was cut by 1 base, the J end by 4 bases, with 9 bases between. The CDR3 sequence is 14 residues long. Germline V lookup: CDR1 SGHTA, CDR2 FQGNSA. The chain's CDR3 is CASSLGLRPDTQYF. The DNA of the CDR3 is TGTGCCAGCAGCTTAGGGTTAAGGCCAGATACGCAGTATTTT.

This clonotype was observed at least ten times. V usage is TRBV6-1 and J usage is TRBJ2-1, with D perhaps matching TRBD1 or TRBD2 (5 bases each). V was pared by 0 bases and J by 3 bases, with 9 bases between. CDR1 is MNHNS and CDR2 is SASEGT in the germline V gene. The CDR3 is made up of 15 amino acids. CDR3 nucleotides: TGTGCCAGCAGTGAAGCAAAGGGACGCTACAATGAGCAGTTCTTC. Translation: CASSEAKGRYNEQFF.

In its sample, this clonotype was seen many times. The rearrangement links TRBV3-1 to TRBJ2-7; 12 nucleotides line up with TRBD2. V was pared by 3 bases and J by 6 bases, with 6 bases of the junction left unmatched. Germline loops: CDR1 LGHDT, CDR2 YNNKEL (reference sequence). The CDR3 has 15 amino acids. The CDR3 nucleotides are TGTGCCAGCAGCCATCGACTAGCGGGAGAAGGCGAGCAGTACTTC. Its translation is CASSHRLAGEGEQYF.

This clonotype was detected ten times or more. The chain has TRBV10-2 and TRBJ1-4, with D unresolved. Germline CDR1 WSHSY, CDR2 SAAADI. The CDR3 is 15 residues long. The V end lost 4 bases, the J end lost 0 bases, and 9 bases lay between the germline ends. CDR3 bases: TGCGCCAGCAGTGTCACCTTTGCAACTAATGAAAAACTGTTTTTT. Amino acids: CASSVTFATNEKLFF.

This clonotype occurred many times. V usage is TRBV9 and J usage is TRBJ2-7, with D possibly TRBD1 on 6 matching bases. This CDR3 is built from 12 residues. The V end lost 3 bases, the J end lost 5 bases, and 9 bases lay between the germline ends. In germline, CDR1 is SGDLS, CDR2 YYNGEE. This CDR3 is CASSAQGHEQYF. The DNA for the CDR3 is TGTGCCAGCAGCGCCCAGGGGCACGAGCAGTACTTC. The complete variable domain, with remaining parts taken from reference TRBV9 and TRBJ2-7, reads DSGVTQTPKHLITATGQRVTLRCSPRSGDLSVYWYQQSLDQGLQFLIQYYNGEERAKGNILERFSAQQFPDLHSELNLSSLELGDSALYFCASSAQGHEQYFGPGTRLTVT.

This clonotype was seen repeatedly, ten times or more. V usage is TRBV7-2 and J usage is TRBJ2-7, with 10 bases matching TRBD2. V gave up 7 bases and J gave up 5 bases; unmatched junction bases: 14. Germline V gives CDR1 SGHTA, CDR2 FQGNSA. The CDR3 spans 16 residues. The CDR3 protein is CASTPMGTSGTHEQYF. In DNA, the CDR3 is TGTGCCAGCACCCCTATGGGAACTAGCGGGACCCACGAGCAGTACTTC. The full variable domain, in which reference TRBV7-2 and TRBJ2-7 provide the parts outside the CDR3, is GAGVSQSPSNKVTEKGKDVELRCDPISGHTALYWYRQSLGQGLEFLIYFQGNSAPDKSGLPSDRFSAERTGGSVSTLTIQRTQQEDSAVYLCASTPMGTSGTHEQYFGPGTRLTVT.